This T cell receptor beta chain was sequenced in a study of cytomegalovirus exposure and HLA in healthy donors. Whole-study findings and limits: Cytomegalovirus status, reportedly, was diagnosed with high specificity and sensitivity by the classifier.

The length of the CDR3 is 15 residues. Germline assignment: CDR1 SGHRS and CDR2 YFSETQ. Losses at the gene ends were 4 bases for V and 6 bases for J; bases not matched to a gene: 4. Primers for the PCR totalled 60 Vbeta and 13 Jbeta. Source study methods: About 12 million of the about 80 million unique TCR beta chains counted in a later analysis were shared. The table came from immunoSEQ multiplex PCR; TCRdb's copy has only in-frame clones and leaves some out. The DNA was the basis for D and trimming; V, J and clone size are from that table. This sample has some 120,000 clones, with 79% found just once. Regarding donors, all were healthy bone marrow donors. Points on this clone: The antigen remains unidentified.

This sequence was found in a man aged 30-40 years in good health and CMV-seropositive. The sequencing input was PBMCs. The chain couples TRBV5-1 to TRBJ2-1; 13 positions match TRBD2. The DNA for the CDR3 is TGCGCCAGCAGCCAACTAGCGGGGGGGGGCAATGAGCAGTTCTTC. It translates to CASSQLAGGGNEQFF.